The entry below gives a single TCR beta chain sequence along with its context. In its sample, this clonotype was seen many times. Its binding antigen is unknown. Base qualities are missing; no much larger clone stands one base away. The entry originates in a study of T cells in Graves' hyperthyroidism and ophthalmopathy (dated by TCRdb to the late 2010s). Regarding the complete study: Peripheral blood samples were taken at the time of initial diagnosis, prior to any treatment. To identify distinguishing TCR V-J signatures, a discovery cohort of roughly 100 patients was used, comprising 43 with Graves' ophthalmopathy and about 59 with stable Graves' hyperthyroidism. Prospective prediction of ophthalmopathy was tested in an independent validation cohort of 18 to 20 hyperthyroidism patients and around 16 patients who later progressed to ophthalmopathy. For training and testing, the 100 or so patients in the discovery cohort were randomly divided in a 7:3 ratio. In roughly six Graves' hyperthyroidism patients, the study also compared T-cell repertoires from thyroid tissue with T-cell repertoires from blood. Following sampling, methimazole starting at 30 mg daily was given to hyperthyroidism patients, and high-dose intravenous methylprednisolone was given to ophthalmopathy patients. The paper describes TCR Vbeta CDR3 sequencing of 135 peripheral blood samples, made up of 43 ophthalmopathy patients, roughly 72 hyperthyroidism patients and around 17 progressor patients. Results the study describes overall, beyond this receptor: No statistical method was used to fix the sample size in advance, and group allocation was not hidden from the investigators. Most expanded thyroid clonotypes (frequency above 0.001) were also found in blood, which suggests that blood repertoires may mirror thyroid immune responses. Ophthalmopathy was separated from stable hyperthyroidism by a 13 V-J signature model, with 85% to 90% sensitivity and about 81% specificity obtained in cross-validation and 80%/75% obtained in testing. In validation, the model predicted progression to ophthalmopathy with about 71% sensitivity and 72% to 85% specificity, a median of 6.5 months before onset.

Amplification of TCR beta CDR3 regions was carried out from RNA transcripts. A first-round RT-PCR of the TCR CDR3 used the HTBI primer set with the Qiagen OneStep RT-PCR kit. Libraries were constructed in a second round of multiplex PCR, after which size selection and purification were carried out. Libraries were sequenced paired-end with 100 bp reads on an Illumina HiSeq2000. The published analysis was carried out like this. SOAPnuke was used to process the raw data, throwing out any read that contained adapters or uncalled bases, had a mean Phred below 15, or lacked an exact constant-primer or identifier match. High-quality paired reads were merged with COPE v1.2.5, and unique nucleotide sequences were defined as clonotypes. Clonotypes were aligned to IMGT TRBV, TRBD and TRBJ reference segments using MiTCR v1.1. Only V-J combinations with frequency above 0.0001, covering roughly 99% of repertoires, were analysed. The TCS score was defined as the ratio of F50 (clonal expansion) to E x V (chaos), calculated using BLOSUM62-based TCRdist between CDR3 peptides within each V-J. Welch's t-statistics and random forest reduced around 520 V-J features to 13, which were used in a naive Bayes classifier (R e1071). The public reads were reanalyzed by TCRdb: fastp trimming at Q25, MiXCR alignment, in-frame beta chains only. Entries that share a CDR3 protein sequence are merged under the most common genes and DNA. The V and J calls reflect TCRdb's pipeline rather than the authors' work. The sample includes over 400,000 distinct CDR3 sequences, with approximately 15% observed a single time. Around 14% of the sample comes from the top ten.

Moderately to severely active disease, a Clinical Activity Score of at least 3, a NOSPECS grade of at least 4, and a duration under 3 months were present in ophthalmopathy patients. Exclusion was applied to patients with uncontrolled infections, other autoimmune diseases, pregnancy or lactation. Clinical symptoms, serum thyroxine and TRAb, thyroid ultrasound, and orbital computed tomography formed the basis for the diagnoses. PBMCs were separated from roughly 9.3 ml of fresh peripheral blood using Ficoll-Paque density gradient centrifugation. Trizol reagent was used to extract total RNA, and RNA quality was then checked on an Agilent 2100 Bioanalyzer. CDR1 and CDR2, looked up from the germline V gene, are SGHTA and FQGNSA. Including the terminal cysteine and phenylalanine, the CDR3 comprises 15 residues. Just CDR3 DNA is preserved here, 45 bases in frame from base 1. Ends trimmed: V by 5 bases, J by 6 bases; bases unmatched to a gene: 5.

The material sequenced was blood. This clonotype was sampled from a man between 18 and 29 years old with Graves' ophthalmopathy. The chain is encoded by TRBV7-2 joined to TRBJ1-6, with 9 middle bases fitting TRBD1. The CDR3 protein: CASSGGTGINSPLHF. The nucleotide sequence is given as TGTGCCAGCAGCGGAGGGACAGGGATTAATTCACCCCTCCACTTT.